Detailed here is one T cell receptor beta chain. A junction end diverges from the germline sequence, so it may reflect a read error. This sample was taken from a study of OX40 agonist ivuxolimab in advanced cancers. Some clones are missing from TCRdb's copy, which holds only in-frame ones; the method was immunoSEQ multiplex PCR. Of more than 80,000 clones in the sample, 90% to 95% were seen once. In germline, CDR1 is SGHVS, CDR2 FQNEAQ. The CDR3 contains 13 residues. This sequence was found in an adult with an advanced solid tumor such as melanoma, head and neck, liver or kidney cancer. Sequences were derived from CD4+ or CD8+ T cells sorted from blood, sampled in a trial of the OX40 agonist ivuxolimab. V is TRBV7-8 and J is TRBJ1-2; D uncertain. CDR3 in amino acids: CASSLGETYSYTF. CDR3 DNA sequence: TGTGCCAGCAGCTTAGGAGAGACCTATAGCTACACCTTC.